This entry features one TCR beta chain sequence. Its antigen is not yet known. Base qualities were left out, and no much larger clone turns up one base away. Including cysteine and phenylalanine, the CDR3 has 14 amino acids. CDR3 DNA is the only sequence kept; it has 42 bases, read in frame from the first base. V gives up 1 base and J gives up 2 bases, and the segment between their germline ends measures 7 bases. Looking up the germline V gene yields CDR1 SGHDT and CDR2 YYEEEE. These data originate in a study of control samples from healthy donors and cancer patients (dated by TCRdb to 2018 to 2020). Library prep was done by the immunoSEQ multiplex PCR assay. The table was pulled from immuneACCESS by TCRdb, which kept in-frame rearrangements only. Such tables lose some clones; where checked, under half of the loss comes from unresolved V genes, and the rest has no known cause. Within this sample are approximately 59,000 clones, with around 87% of them counted one time only. The ten largest clones capture approximately 12% of the sample.

Specimen: PBMCs. This sequence uses TRBV5-6 and TRBJ1-3; no D segment can be confidently identified. The TCR originated in an older woman with lung cancer. The DNA reads TGTGCCAGCAGCTTGCTCCGAACTGGAAACACCATATATTTT. Its protein product is CASSLLRTGNTIYF. Supplemented by the reference TRBV5-6 and TRBJ1-3 proteins around the CDR3, the complete variable domain is DAGVTQSPTHLIKTRGQQVTLRCSPKSGHDTVSWYQQALGQGPQFIFQYYEEEERQRGNFPDRFSGHQFPNYSSELNVNALLLGDSALYLCASSLLRTGNTIYFGEGSWLTVV.